The 6 T cell receptor beta chains given below trace back to one sample, sequenced in a study of T-cell reconstitution after alpha-beta-depleted transplantation in children. Unique molecular identifiers were built into the TCRbeta library. Each CDR3 protein gets one entry after TCRdb re-called the PCR reads with MiXCR. The profile covers about 490,000 distinct CDR3 sequences, with roughly a tenth appearing a single time and 2% taken by the ten largest. The source material was PBMCs, sampled before TCRalphabeta/CD19-depleted stem cell transplant. The receptors stem from a child under 10 years old with inherited bone marrow failure, due to receive a stem cell transplant.

This clonotype was counted between two and nine times. The V call is TRBV12-3 or TRBV12-4, the J call TRBJ2-7; TRBD2 aligns across 8 bases. There are 14 residues in the CDR3. The ends lost 7 bases at V and 3 bases at J; junction bases unmatched: 8. In DNA form, the CDR3 reads TGTGCCAGCACTCCCGGGGGGGAAAGCTACGAGCAGTACTTC. Its protein product is CASTPGGESYEQYF.

This clonotype was observed at least ten times. The chain carries TRBV5-1 and TRBJ2-1; a weak D match, TRBD1 (5 bases). Between the trimmed V and J ends, which lost 2 bases and 4 bases, there was a span of 31 bases. Germline V gene lookup returns CDR1 SGHRS and CDR2 YFSETQ. There are 21 residues in the CDR3. The CDR3 protein is CASSLEIHRRGQNTVYNEQFF. CDR3 sequence (DNA): TGCGCCAGCAGCTTAGAAATCCATAGAAGGGGCCAGAATACCGTTTACAATGAGCAGTTCTTC. The entire variable domain, with the rest obtained from reference TRBV5-1 and TRBJ2-1, is as follows: KAGVTQTPRYLIKTRGQQVTLSCSPISGHRSVSWYQQTPGQGLQFLFEYFSETQRNKGNFPGRFSGRQFSNSRSEMNVSTLELGDSALYLCASSLEIHRRGQNTVYNEQFFGPGTRLTVL.

Ten or more counts support this clonotype. The chain carries TRBV27 and TRBJ2-7, with TRBD2 identical over 9 bases. There are 17 residues in the CDR3. In germline, CDR1 is MNHEY, CDR2 SMNVEV (reference sequence). Unmatched junction bases numbered 12, after V lost 6 bases and J lost 0 bases. Here the CDR3 reads CASSPGLARGNSYEQYF. The CDR3 DNA reads as TGTGCCAGCAGCCCGGGACTAGCCCGCGGCAACTCCTACGAGCAGTACTTC.

This clonotype occurred a few times. One end of the junction is discordant with germline, which a read error may explain. V is TRBV11-1 and J is TRBJ2-3, with 9 bases that match TRBD1. The CDR3 is 18 amino acids. CDR1 is SGHAT and CDR2 is FQDESV in the germline V gene (reference sequence). CDR3 in amino acids: CASSLKQGAHVPTDTQCF. In DNA form, the CDR3 reads TGTGCCAGCAGCTTAAAACAGGGGGCGCACGTCCCCACAGATACGCAGTGTTTT.

This clonotype was counted at least ten times. The chain uses TRBV4-3 and TRBJ1-1, with a possible D match to TRBD1 (5 bases). Germline V lookup: CDR1 LGHNA, CDR2 YSLEER. This CDR3 has 16 amino acids. V shed 6 bases and J shed 3 bases, with 20 bases lying between them. CDR3 sequence: CASSHYPPGSDTEAFF. CDR3 sequence (DNA): TGCGCCAGCAGTCATTATCCCCCAGGGTCGGACACTGAAGCTTTCTTT.

This clonotype was recorded at least ten times. The chain is built from TRBV12-3 or TRBV12-4 and TRBJ2-1; no clear D gene. Between the trimmed V and J ends, which lost 0 bases and 4 bases, there was a span of 7 bases. The CDR3 has 14 amino acids. The CDR3, as DNA: TGTGCCAGCAGTTTAGCGTACTATTACAATGAGCAGTTCTTC. Its translation: CASSLAYYYNEQFF.